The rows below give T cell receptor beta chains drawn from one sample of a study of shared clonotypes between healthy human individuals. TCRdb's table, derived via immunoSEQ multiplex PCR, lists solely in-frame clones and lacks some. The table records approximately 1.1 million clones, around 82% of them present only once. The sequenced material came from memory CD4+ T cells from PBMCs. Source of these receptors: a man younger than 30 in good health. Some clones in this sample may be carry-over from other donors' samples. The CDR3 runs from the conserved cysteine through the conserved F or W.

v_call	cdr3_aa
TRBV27	CASSWDGRNEKLFF
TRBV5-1	CASEDGSGANVLTF
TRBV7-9	CASSLPGRESGDEQYF
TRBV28	CASKPSGLSSYNEQFF
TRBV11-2	CASREQYEQYF
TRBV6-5	CASSFTSGIYEQYF
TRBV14	CASSHGGRPSSYEQYF
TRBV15	CATLTSPGGYNEQFF
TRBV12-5	CASGLVIGTSGRDEQFF
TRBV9	CASSKGQGRQETQYF
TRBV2	CASTSGGTDTEAFF
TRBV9	CASSPPGRGTDTQYF
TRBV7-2	CASTLLHEQYF
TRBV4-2	CASSQVIQGNTEAFF
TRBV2	CAHSSGRGDYEQYF
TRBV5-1	CASSPGLIFTDTQYF
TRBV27	CASTPAGGGFEGYTF
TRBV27	CASSSTRQGLSGYTF
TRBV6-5	CASSYSNRGLEQYF
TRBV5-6	CASSLYSASNYGYTF
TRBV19	CASSWGQGSTDTQYF
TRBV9	CASSVDVGSGNTIYF
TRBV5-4	CASSLGTGSDNEQFF
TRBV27	CASSLDRGGNIQYF
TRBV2	CASTSTSGRSYEQYF
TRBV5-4	CANSGGTQPQHF
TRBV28	CASSIYQGFQPQHF
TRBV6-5	CASSSPTGLVGYTF
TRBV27	CASSSKPGGEKLFF
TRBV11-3	CASSSQGGNTEAFF
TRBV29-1	CSVRGTSGRSGDTDTQYF
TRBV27	CASSLSTGLAGTQYF
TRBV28	CASSSTGTLNEKLFF
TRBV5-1	CASSLGQAGNEQFF
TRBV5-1	CASREGETQYF
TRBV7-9	CASSLASSGGAAKNIQYF
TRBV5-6	CASSLGALRGSYGYTF
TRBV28	CATRTSGRMETQYF
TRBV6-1	CASSETGALHSNQPQHF
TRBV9	CASSAGALYGYTF
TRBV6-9	CASSSGRGYGYTF
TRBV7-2	CASSLGGLWGLAYEQYF
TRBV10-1	CASSSGTNYGYTF
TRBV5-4	CASSTTRGDTQYF
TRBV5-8	CASTPTGGVVQPQHF
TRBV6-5	CASSYSIGGYTQYF
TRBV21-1	CASSKVDPEETQYF
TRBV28	CAGGVGGTEAFF
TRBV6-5	CASRLRGAIGELFF
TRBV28	CASSLTSTDTQYF
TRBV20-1	CSARGNSPLHF